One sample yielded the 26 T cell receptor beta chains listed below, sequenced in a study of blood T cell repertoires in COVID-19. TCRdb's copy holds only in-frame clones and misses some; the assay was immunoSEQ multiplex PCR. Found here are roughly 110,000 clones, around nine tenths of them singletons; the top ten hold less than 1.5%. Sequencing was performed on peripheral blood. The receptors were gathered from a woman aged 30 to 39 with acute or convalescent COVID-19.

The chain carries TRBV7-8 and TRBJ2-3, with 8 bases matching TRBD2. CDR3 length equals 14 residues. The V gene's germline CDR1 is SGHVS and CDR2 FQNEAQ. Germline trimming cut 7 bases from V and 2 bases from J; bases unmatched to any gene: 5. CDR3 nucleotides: TGTGCCAGCAACCAACTAGCGGTCACAGATACGCAGTATTTT. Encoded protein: CASNQLAVTDTQYF.

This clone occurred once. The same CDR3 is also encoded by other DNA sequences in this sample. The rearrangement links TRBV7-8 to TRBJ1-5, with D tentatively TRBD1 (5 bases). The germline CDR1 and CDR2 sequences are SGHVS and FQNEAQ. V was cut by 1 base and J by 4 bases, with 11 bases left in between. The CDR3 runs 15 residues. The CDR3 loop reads CASSLGQGLNQPQHF. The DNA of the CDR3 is TGTGCCAGCAGCTTAGGGCAGGGCCTTAATCAGCCCCAGCATTTT. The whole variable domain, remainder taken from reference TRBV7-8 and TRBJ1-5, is GAGVSQSPRYKVAKRGQDVALRCDPISGHVSLFWYQQALGQGPEFLTYFQNEAQLDKSGLPSDRFFAERPEGSVSTLKIQRTQQEDSAVYLCASSLGQGLNQPQHFGDGTRLSIL.

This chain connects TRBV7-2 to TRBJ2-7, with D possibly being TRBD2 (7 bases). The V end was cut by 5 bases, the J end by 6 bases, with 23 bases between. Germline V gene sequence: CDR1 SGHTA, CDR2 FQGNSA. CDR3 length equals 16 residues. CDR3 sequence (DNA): TGTGCCAGCAGCCCCCCAGGAAGGGGGGGGGTTAGCGAGCAGTACTTC. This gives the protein CASSPPGRGGVSEQYF. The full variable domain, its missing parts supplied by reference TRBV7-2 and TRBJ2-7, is GAGVSQSPSNKVTEKGKDVELRCDPISGHTALYWYRQSLGQGLEFLIYFQGNSAPDKSGLPSDRFSAERTGGSVSTLTIQRTQQEDSAVYLCASSPPGRGGVSEQYFGPGTRLTVT.

CDR3 bases: TGTGCCAGCAGTTTGGGAGGGGAGAGGACTGAAGCTTTCTTT. Translating gives CASSLGGERTEAFF. The V and J genes are TRBV28 and TRBJ1-1; tentatively, D is TRBD1 (5 bases). Trimming cost V 3 bases and J 5 bases, with 13 bases left between them. Germline V gene sequence: CDR1 MDHEN, CDR2 SYDVKM. There are 14 residues in the CDR3.

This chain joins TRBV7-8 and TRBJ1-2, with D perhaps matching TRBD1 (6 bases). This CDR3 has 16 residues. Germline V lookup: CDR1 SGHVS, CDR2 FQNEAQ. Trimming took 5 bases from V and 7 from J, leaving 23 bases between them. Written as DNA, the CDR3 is TGTGCCAGCAGCATGCCCCGGGACACCCCTTGGAGTGGCTACACCTTC. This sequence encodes CASSMPRDTPWSGYTF.

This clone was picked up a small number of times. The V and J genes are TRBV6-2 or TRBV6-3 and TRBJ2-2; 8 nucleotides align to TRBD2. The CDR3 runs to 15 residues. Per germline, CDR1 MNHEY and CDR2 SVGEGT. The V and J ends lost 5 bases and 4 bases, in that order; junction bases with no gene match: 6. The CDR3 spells CASSQSGGGTGELFF. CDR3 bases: TGTGCCAGCAGTCAAAGCGGGGGAGGCACCGGGGAGCTGTTTTTT.

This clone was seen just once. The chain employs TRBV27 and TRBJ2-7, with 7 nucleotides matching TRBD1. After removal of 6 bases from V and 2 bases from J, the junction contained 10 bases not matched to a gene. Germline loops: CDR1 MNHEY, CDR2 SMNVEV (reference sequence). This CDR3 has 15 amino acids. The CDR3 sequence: CASRGIRDRPYEQYF. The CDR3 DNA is TGTGCCAGCAGGGGGATCCGGGACAGACCCTACGAGCAGTACTTC.

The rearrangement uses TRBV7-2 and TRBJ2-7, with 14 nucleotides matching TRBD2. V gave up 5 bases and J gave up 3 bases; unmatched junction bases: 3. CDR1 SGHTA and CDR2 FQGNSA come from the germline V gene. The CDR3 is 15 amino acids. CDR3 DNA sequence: TGTGCCAGCAGCCCGGGACTAGCGGGAGACTACGAGCAGTACTTC. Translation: CASSPGLAGDYEQYF.

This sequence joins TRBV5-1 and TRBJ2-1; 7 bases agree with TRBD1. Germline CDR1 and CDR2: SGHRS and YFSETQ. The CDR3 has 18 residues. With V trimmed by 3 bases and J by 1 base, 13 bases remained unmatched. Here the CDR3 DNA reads TGCGCCAGCAGCTCGCTACCGATGACAGGGCCATCCTACAATGAGCAGTTCTTC. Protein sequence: CASSSLPMTGPSYNEQFF.

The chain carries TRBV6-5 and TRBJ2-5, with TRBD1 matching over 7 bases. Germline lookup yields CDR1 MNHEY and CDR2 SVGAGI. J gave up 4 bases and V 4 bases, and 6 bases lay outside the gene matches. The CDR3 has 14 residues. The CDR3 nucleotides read TGTGCCAGCAGTTCCCTCACAGGGGTAGAGACCCAGTACTTC. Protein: CASSSLTGVETQYF.

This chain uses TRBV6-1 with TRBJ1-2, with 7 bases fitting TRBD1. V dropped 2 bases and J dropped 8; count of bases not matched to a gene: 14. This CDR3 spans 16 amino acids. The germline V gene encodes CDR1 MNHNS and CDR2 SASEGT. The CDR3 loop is CASSEFGGTVRIGYTF. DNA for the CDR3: TGTGCCAGCAGTGAATTCGGTGGGACAGTCCGGATCGGCTACACCTTC.

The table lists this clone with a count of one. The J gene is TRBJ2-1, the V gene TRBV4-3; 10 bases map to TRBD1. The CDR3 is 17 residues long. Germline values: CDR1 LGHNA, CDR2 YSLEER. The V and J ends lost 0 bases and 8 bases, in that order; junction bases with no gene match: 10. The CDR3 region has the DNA TGCGCCAGCAGCCAAGATCATCGGACAGGGGGTAGGGATGAGCAGTTCTTC. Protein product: CASSQDHRTGGRDEQFF.

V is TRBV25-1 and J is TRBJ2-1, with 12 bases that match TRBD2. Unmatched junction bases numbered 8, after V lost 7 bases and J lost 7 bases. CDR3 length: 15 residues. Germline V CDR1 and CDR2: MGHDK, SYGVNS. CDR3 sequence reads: CASTSRTSGVNEQFF. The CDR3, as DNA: TGTGCCAGCACGTCGCGGACTAGCGGGGTAAATGAGCAGTTCTTC.

The CDR3 protein is CAWSPGQGADTQYF. DNA of the CDR3: TGTGCCTGGAGTCCGGGACAGGGCGCAGATACGCAGTATTTT. The rearrangement uses TRBV30 and TRBJ2-3; 9 nucleotides align to TRBD1. Trimming took 2 bases from V and 4 from J; bases not matched to a gene: 4. There are 14 residues in the CDR3. The germline V gene has CDR1 GTSNPN and CDR2 SVGIG (reference sequence).

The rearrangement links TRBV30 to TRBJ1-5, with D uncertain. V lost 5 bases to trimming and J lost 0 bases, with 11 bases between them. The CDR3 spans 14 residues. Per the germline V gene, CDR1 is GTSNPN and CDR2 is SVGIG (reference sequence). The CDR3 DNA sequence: TGTGCCTGGTCGGGGAACTATAGCAATCAGCCCCAGCATTTT. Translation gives CAWSGNYSNQPQHF. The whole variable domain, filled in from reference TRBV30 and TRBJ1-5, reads SQTIHQWPATLVQPVGSPLSLECTVEGTSNPNLYWYRQAAGRGLQLLFYSVGIGQISSEVPQNLSASRPQDRQFILSSKKLLLSDSGFYLCAWSGNYSNQPQHFGDGTRLSIL.

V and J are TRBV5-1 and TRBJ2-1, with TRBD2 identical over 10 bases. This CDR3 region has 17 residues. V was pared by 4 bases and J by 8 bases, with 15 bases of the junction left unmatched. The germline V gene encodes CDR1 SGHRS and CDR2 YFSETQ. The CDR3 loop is CASSPLPGTSVGDEQFF. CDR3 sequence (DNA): TGCGCCAGCAGCCCCCTCCCTGGGACTAGCGTAGGCGATGAGCAGTTCTTC.

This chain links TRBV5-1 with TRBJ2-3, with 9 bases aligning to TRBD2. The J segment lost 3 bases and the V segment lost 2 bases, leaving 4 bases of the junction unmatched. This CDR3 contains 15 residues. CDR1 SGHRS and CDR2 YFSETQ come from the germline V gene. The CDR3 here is CASSFGGRATDTQYF. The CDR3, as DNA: TGCGCCAGCAGCTTCGGCGGGAGGGCAACAGATACGCAGTATTTT.

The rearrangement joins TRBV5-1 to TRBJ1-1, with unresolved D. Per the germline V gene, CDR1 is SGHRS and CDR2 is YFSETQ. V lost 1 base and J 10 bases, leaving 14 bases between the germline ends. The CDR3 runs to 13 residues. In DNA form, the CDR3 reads TGCGCCAGCAGCTTGACCACGGGGTCTGGAGCTTTCTTT. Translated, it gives CASSLTTGSGAFF. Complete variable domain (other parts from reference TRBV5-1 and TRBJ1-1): KAGVTQTPRYLIKTRGQQVTLSCSPISGHRSVSWYQQTPGQGLQFLFEYFSETQRNKGNFPGRFSGRQFSNSRSEMNVSTLELGDSALYLCASSLTTGSGAFFGQGTRLTVV.

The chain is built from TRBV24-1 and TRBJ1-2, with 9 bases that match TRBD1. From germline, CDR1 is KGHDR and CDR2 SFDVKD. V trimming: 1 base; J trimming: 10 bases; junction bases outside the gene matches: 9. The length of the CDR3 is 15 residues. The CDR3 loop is CATSDFDRGSVAYTF. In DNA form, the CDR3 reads TGTGCCACCAGTGATTTCGACAGGGGGTCGGTTGCCTACACCTTC.

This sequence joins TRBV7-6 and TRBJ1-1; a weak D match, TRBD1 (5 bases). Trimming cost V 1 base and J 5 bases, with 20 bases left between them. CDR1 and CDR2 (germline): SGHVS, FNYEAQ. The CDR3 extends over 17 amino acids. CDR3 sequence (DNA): TGTGCCAGCAGCTTAGGCCAGACAGCCGGTCTTGGAACTGAAGCTTTCTTT. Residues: CASSLGQTAGLGTEAFF.

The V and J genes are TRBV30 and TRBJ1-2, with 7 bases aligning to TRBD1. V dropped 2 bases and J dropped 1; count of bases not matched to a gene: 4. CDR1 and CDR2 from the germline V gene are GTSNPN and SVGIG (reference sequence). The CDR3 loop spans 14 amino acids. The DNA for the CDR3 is TGTGCCTGGAGTACCCGGGACAGTAACTATGGCTACACCTTC. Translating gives CAWSTRDSNYGYTF.

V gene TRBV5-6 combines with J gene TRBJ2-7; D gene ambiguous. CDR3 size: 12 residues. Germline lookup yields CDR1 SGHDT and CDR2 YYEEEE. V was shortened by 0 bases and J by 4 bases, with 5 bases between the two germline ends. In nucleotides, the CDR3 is TGTGCCAGCAGCTTGGACGGTTACGAGCAGTACTTC. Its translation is CASSLDGYEQYF.

The CDR3 nucleotides are TGTGCCAGCAGCCCGGGGGGACTAGCGAACGAGCAGTACTTC. It encodes CASSPGGLANEQYF. The rearrangement uses TRBV7-9 and TRBJ2-7, with 10 bases aligning to TRBD2. Germline CDR1 and CDR2: SEHNR and FQNEAQ (reference sequence). J gave up 5 bases and V 5 bases, and 6 bases lay outside the gene matches. The CDR3 is 14 amino acids.

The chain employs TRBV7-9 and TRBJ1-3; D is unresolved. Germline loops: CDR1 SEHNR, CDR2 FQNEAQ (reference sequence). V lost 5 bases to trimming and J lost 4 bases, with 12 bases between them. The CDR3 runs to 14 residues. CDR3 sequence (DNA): TGTGCCAGCAGCCCCGAGGTTCAAGGAAACACCATATATTTT. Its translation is CASSPEVQGNTIYF.

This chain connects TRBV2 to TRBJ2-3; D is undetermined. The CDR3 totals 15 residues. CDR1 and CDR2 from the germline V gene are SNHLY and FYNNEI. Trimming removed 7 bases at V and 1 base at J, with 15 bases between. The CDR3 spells CASNLGPWGTDTQYF. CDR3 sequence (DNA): TGTGCCAGCAATCTGGGCCCCTGGGGCACAGATACGCAGTATTTT.

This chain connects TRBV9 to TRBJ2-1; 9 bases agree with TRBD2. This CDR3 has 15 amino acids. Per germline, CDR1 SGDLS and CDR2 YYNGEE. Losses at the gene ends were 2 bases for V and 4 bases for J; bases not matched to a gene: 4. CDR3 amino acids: CASSVAGGQYNEQFF. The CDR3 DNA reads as TGTGCCAGCAGCGTTGCGGGGGGGCAGTACAATGAGCAGTTCTTC.